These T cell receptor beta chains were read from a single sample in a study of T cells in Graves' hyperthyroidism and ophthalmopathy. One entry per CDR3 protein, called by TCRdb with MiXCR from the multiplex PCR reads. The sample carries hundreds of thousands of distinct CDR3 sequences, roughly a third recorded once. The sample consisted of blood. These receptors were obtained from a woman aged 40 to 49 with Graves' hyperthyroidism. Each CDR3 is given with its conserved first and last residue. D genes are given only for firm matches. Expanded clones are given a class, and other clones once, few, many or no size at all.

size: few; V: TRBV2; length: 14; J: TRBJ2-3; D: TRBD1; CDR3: CASSVGQGTDTQYF; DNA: TGTGCCAGCAGTGTGGGACAGGGGACAGATACGCAGTATTTT
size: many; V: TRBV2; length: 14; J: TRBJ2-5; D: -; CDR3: CASSAGQTLETQYF; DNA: TGTGCCAGCAGCGCGGGACAGACCCTCGAAACCCAGTACTTC
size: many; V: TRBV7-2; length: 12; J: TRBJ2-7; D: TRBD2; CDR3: CASSYTSGRTYF; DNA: TGTGCCAGCAGCTACACTAGCGGGAGGACGTACTTC
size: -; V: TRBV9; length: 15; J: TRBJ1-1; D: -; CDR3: CASSVGELPNTEAFF; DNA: TGTGCCAGCAGCGTAGGGGAGTTACCTAACACTGAAGCTTTCTTT
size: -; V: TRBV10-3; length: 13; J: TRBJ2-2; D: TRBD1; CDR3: CAISSDRDGELFF; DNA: TGTGCCATCAGTTCGGACAGGGACGGGGAGCTGTTTTTT
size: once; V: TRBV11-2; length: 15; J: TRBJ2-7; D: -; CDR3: CASILTETGSFGQYF; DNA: TGTGCCAGCATCCTAACCGAGACAGGATCCTTTGGGCAGTACTTC
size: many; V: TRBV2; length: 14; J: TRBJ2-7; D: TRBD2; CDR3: CASRGTSGSYEQYF; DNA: TGTGCCAGCAGGGGGACTAGCGGGAGCTACGAGCAGTACTTC
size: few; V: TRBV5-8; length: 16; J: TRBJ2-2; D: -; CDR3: CASSLSSAGQRGELFF; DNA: TGTGCCAGCAGCTTGAGTTCGGCAGGGCAACGAGGGGAGCTGTTTTTT
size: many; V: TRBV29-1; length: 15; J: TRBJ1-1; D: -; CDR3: CSVSKGAGTNTEAFF; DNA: TGCAGCGTATCAAAGGGCGCAGGGACGAACACTGAAGCTTTCTTT
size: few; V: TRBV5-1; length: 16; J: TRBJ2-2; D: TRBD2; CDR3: CASSLVLAVNTGELFF; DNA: TGCGCCAGCAGCTTGGTCCTAGCGGTGAACACCGGGGAGCTGTTTTTT
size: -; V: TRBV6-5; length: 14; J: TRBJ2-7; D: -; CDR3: CANSYSFGRDEQYF; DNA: TGTGCCAACAGTTACTCGTTCGGAAGGGACGAGCAGTACTTC
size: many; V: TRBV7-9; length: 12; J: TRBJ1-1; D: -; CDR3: CASSLEATEAFF; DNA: TGTGCCAGCAGCTTAGAGGCCACTGAAGCTTTCTTT
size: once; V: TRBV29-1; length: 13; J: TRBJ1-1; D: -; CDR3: CSVDKPEGTEAFF; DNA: TGCAGCGTTGACAAGCCCGAGGGCACTGAAGCTTTCTTT
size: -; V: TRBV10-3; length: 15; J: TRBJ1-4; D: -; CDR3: CAISESGGSNEKLFF; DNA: TGTGCCATCAGTGAGTCGGGTGGGTCTAATGAAAAACTGTTTTTT
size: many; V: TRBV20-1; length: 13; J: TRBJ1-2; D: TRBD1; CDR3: CSAGGTGNDGYTF; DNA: TGCAGTGCTGGCGGGACAGGCAATGATGGCTACACCTTC
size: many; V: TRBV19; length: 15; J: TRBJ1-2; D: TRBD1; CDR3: CASSERTGPNYGYTF; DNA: TGTGCCAGTAGTGAACGGACAGGGCCCAACTATGGCTACACCTTC
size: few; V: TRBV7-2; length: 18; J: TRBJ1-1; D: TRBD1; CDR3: CASSPAPGQGAVNTEAFF; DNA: TGTGCCAGCAGCCCAGCTCCGGGACAGGGGGCCGTGAACACTGAAGCTTTCTTT
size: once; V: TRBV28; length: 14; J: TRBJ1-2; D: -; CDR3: CASNLQGANYGYTF; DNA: TGTGCCAGCAATTTACAGGGAGCTAACTATGGCTACACCTTC
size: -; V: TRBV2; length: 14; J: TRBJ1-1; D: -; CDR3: CASTPPGTHTEAFF; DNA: TGTGCCAGCACCCCCCCGGGAACCCACACTGAAGCTTTCTTT
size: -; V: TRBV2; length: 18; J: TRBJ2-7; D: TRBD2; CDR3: CASSLRAGGGRSSYEQYF; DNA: TGTGCCAGCAGTTTGCGTGCCGGGGGGGGGCGAAGCTCCTACGAGCAGTACTTC
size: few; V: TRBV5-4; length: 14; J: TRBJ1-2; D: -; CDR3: CASSPRGDAYGYTF; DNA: TGTGCCAGCAGCCCGCGCGGAGACGCCTATGGCTACACCTTC
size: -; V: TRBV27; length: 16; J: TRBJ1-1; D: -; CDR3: CASSGWTGGRNTEAFF; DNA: TGTGCCAGCAGTGGATGGACGGGTGGTCGGAACACTGAAGCTTTCTTT
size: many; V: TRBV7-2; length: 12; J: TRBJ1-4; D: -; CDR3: CASSPMGEKLFF; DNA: TGTGCCAGCAGCCCAATGGGAGAAAAACTGTTTTTT
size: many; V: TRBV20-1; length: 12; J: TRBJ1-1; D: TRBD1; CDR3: CSATDRVTEAFF; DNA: TGCAGTGCGACCGACAGGGTTACTGAAGCTTTCTTT
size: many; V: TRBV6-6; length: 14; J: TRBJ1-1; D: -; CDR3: CASSYGRSNTEAFF; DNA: TGTGCCAGCAGTTATGGACGGAGCAACACTGAAGCTTTCTTT
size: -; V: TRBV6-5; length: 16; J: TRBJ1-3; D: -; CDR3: CASSGKGRMSGNTIYF; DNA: TGTGCCAGCAGTGGGAAGGGGAGGATGTCTGGAAACACCATATATTTT
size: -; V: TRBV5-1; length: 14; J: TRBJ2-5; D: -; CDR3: CASRLGGLRETQYF; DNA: TGCGCCAGCAGGCTGGGGGGGCTCCGAGAGACCCAGTACTTC
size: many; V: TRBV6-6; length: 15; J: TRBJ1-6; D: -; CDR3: CASSQAPRLNSPLHF; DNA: TGTGCCAGCAGTCAGGCCCCCCGACTGAATTCACCCCTCCACTTT
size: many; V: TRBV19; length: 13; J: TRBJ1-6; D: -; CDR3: CASTRTVGSPLHF; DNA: TGTGCCAGTACGCGGACAGTTGGTTCACCCCTCCACTTT
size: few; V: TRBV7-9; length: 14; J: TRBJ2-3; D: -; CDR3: CASSPLGGTNTQYF; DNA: TGTGCCAGCAGCCCATTAGGAGGGACGAATACGCAGTATTTT
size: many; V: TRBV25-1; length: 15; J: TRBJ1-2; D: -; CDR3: CASSDLDKGYYGYTF; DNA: TGTGCCAGCAGTGATTTGGACAAAGGATACTATGGCTACACCTTC
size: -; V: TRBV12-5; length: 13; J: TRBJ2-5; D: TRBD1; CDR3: CASGYRGQETQYF; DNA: TGTGCTAGTGGCTACAGGGGCCAAGAGACCCAGTACTTC
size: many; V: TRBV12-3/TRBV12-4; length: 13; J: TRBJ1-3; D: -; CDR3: CASSFEGGNTIYF; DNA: TGTGCCAGCAGTTTTGAGGGCGGAAACACCATATATTTT
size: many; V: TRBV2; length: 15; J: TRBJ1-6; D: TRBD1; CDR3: CASSEVGTGGSPLHF; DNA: TGTGCCAGCAGTGAAGTGGGTACAGGGGGATCACCCCTCCACTTT
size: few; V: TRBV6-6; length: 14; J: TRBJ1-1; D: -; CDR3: CASSSGRRNTEAFF; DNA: TGTGCCAGCAGTTCCGGCCGTCGGAACACTGAAGCTTTCTTT
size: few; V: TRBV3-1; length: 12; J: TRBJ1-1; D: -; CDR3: CASSQGRLPAFF; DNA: TGTGCCAGCAGCCAAGGGCGTTTACCCGCTTTCTTT
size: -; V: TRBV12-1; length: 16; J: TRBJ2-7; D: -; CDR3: CASSLWAGGSSYEQYF; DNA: -
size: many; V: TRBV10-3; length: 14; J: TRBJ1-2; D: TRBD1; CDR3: CAIREGQSLLGYTF; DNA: TGTGCCATCAGGGAGGGACAGTCCCTCTTGGGCTACACCTTC
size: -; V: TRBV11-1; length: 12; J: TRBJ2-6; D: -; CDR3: CASSWGINVLTF; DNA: TGTGCCAGCAGCTGGGGGATCAACGTCCTGACTTTC
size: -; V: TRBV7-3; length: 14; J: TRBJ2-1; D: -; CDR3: CASSRGPPYNEQFF; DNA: TGTGCCAGCAGCCGGGGTCCGCCCTACAATGAGCAGTTCTTC
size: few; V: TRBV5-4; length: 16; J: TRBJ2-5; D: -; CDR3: CASSPGGGATVETQYF; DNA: TGTGCCAGCAGCCCTGGAGGTGGAGCGACCGTGGAGACCCAGTACTTC
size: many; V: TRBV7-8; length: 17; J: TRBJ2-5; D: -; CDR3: CASSSKTGTDLQETQYF; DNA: TGTGCCAGCAGCTCTAAAACCGGGACGGACCTACAAGAGACCCAGTACTTC
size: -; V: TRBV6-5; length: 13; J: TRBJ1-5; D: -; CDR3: CAISYSTNQPQHF; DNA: TGTGCCATCAGTTACTCGACGAATCAGCCCCAGCATTTT
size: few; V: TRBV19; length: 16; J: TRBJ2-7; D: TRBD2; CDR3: CASSIQLAGGSYEQYF; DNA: TGTGCCAGTAGTATCCAACTAGCGGGGGGTTCCTACGAGCAGTACTTC
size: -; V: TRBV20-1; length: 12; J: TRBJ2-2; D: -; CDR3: CSASGFAGELFF; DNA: TGCAGTGCTAGCGGCTTCGCCGGGGAGCTGTTTTTT
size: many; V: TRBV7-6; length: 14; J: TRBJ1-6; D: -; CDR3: CASSLAGASSPLHF; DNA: TGTGCCAGCAGCTTAGCAGGTGCCTCCAGTCCCCTCCACTTT
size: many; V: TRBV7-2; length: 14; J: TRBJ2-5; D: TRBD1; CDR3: CASSSYRGQETQYF; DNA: TGTGCCAGCAGCTCATACAGGGGTCAAGAGACCCAGTACTTC
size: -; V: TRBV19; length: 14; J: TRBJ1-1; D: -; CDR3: CASTLYRGDTEALF; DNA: TGTGCCAGTACCCTATACCGGGGGGACACTGAAGCTCTCTTT
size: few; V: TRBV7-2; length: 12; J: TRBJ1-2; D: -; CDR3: CASSLTRYGYTF; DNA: TGTGCCAGCAGCTTAACACGCTATGGCTACACCTTC
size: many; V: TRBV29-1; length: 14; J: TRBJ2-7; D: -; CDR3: CSVIPGPSSYEQYF; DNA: TGCAGCGTTATTCCAGGGCCTAGCTCCTACGAGCAGTACTTC
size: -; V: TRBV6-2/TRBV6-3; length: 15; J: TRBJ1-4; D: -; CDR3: CASSTSGSTNEKLFF; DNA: -
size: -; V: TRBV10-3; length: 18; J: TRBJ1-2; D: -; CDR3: CAISEPQEAPGANYGYTF; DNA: TGTGCCATCAGTGAGCCGCAGGAGGCCCCTGGAGCTAACTATGGCTACACCTTC